A single sample is the source of the 29 T cell receptor beta chains below, sequenced in a study of cytomegalovirus exposure and HLA in healthy donors. 60 Vbeta and 13 Jbeta primers were used in PCR. Generated by immunoSEQ multiplex PCR, the TCRdb table keeps only in-frame clones and is missing some. The data show about 150,000 clones, more than 60% seen once. Sequencing was done on a sample of PBMCs. The receptor set was obtained from a man aged 18 to 30 in good health and CMV-seropositive.

V and J are TRBV2 and TRBJ1-2; no clear D. Germline lookup yields CDR1 SNHLY and CDR2 FYNNEI. CDR3 size: 12 residues. The V gene lost 5 bases and the J gene lost 7 bases, with 11 bases spanning the gap. This CDR3 is CASSPGLVGYTF. CDR3 sequence (DNA): TGTGCCAGCAGTCCCGGACTGGTTGGCTACACCTTC.

This clone was seen more than once but under ten times. The V call is TRBV18, the J call TRBJ2-7, with D possibly matching TRBD1 (5 bases). Germline V CDR1 and CDR2: KGHSH, LQKENI. The V and J ends lost 2 bases and 5 bases respectively, with 22 bases between them. The CDR3 has 17 residues. CDR3 sequence reads: CASSPIRLAGSDHEQYF. In DNA, the CDR3 is TGTGCCAGCTCACCAATAAGGCTTGCAGGGTCGGACCACGAGCAGTACTTC. The full variable domain, rest sourced from reference TRBV18 and TRBJ2-7, is NAGVMQNPRHLVRRRGQEARLRCSPMKGHSHVYWYRQLPEEGLKFMVYLQKENIIDESGMPKERFSAEFPKEGPSILRIQQVVRGDSAAYFCASSPIRLAGSDHEQYFGPGTRLTVT.

V and J are TRBV29-1 and TRBJ2-1, with D uncertain. V gave up 5 bases and J gave up 5 bases, with 13 bases separating them. The CDR3 loop spans 13 amino acids. The germline gives CDR1 SQVTM, CDR2 ANQGSEA. CDR3 DNA: TGCAGCGTTCGGCAGACTTTAAACAATGAGCAGTTCTTC. Encoded protein: CSVRQTLNNEQFF.

This clone was seen a single time. The V and J genes are TRBV28 and TRBJ2-2, with D uncertain. Germline CDR1 reads MDHEN; CDR2 reads SYDVKM. The CDR3 length is 14 residues. Trimming removed 3 bases at V and 1 base at J, with 6 bases between. The CDR3 here is CASSFVMNTGELFF. The CDR3 DNA reads as TGTGCCAGCAGTTTCGTTATGAACACCGGGGAGCTGTTTTTT.

The V and J genes are TRBV28 and TRBJ2-1; 14 nucleotides line up with TRBD2. This CDR3 comprises 15 residues. Trimming cost V 6 bases and J 5 bases; bases outside gene matches: 3. The V gene's germline CDR1 is MDHEN and CDR2 SYDVKM. Here the CDR3 DNA reads TGTGCCAGCAGGACGGGACTAGCGGGGGACAATGAGCAGTTCTTC. Amino acids: CASRTGLAGDNEQFF.

The genes are TRBV5-6 and TRBJ2-5; TRBD2 is a possible D gene (6 bases). CDR1 is SGHDT, CDR2 YYEEEE, per germline. The CDR3 is made up of 15 amino acids. The V end was cut by 4 bases, the J end by 2 bases, with 15 bases between. CDR3 protein: CASSLLGGRQETQYF. CDR3 nucleotide sequence: TGTGCCAGCAGCCTTTTGGGGGGTAGGCAAGAGACCCAGTACTTC.

The J gene is TRBJ1-2, the V gene TRBV7-9; the D is unclear. Trimming stripped 1 base from V and 0 bases from J, with 6 bases between. The germline V gene encodes CDR1 SEHNR and CDR2 FQNEAQ (reference sequence). CDR3 length: 14 residues. The CDR3 spells CASSLVAANYGYTF. CDR3 nucleotides: TGTGCCAGCAGCTTAGTAGCAGCTAACTATGGCTACACCTTC.

The table lists this clone with a count of one. This chain uses TRBV5-8 with TRBJ2-1, with a weak D call TRBD2 (6 bases). The CDR3 runs to 17 residues. The V and J ends lost 4 bases and 0 bases respectively, with 17 bases between them. The germline CDR1 and CDR2 sequences are SGHTS and YDEGEE. The CDR3 loop is CASSPFFAGSSYNEQFF. CDR3 DNA: TGTGCCAGCAGCCCTTTCTTCGCCGGGAGCTCCTACAATGAGCAGTTCTTC.

The rearrangement links TRBV7-9 to TRBJ2-1; D remains ambiguous. The germline CDR1 and CDR2 sequences are SEHNR and FQNEAQ (reference sequence). Trimming pared 5 bases from V and 8 bases from J, leaving 10 bases between. The CDR3 sequence is 12 residues long. The CDR3, as DNA: TGTGCCAGCAGCCTGCGGTGGGATGAGCAGTTCTTC. Encoded protein: CASSLRWDEQFF.

The chain links TRBV7-7 to TRBJ2-2; the D is unclear. The CDR3 totals 15 residues. Germline CDR1 SSHAT, CDR2 FNYEAQ (reference sequence). The V end was cut by 7 bases, the J end by 1 base, with 13 bases between. The CDR3 DNA sequence: TGTGCCAGCACCCCGATCACGGTGAACACCGGGGAGCTGTTTTTT. Protein sequence: CASTPITVNTGELFF.

The chain links TRBV19 to TRBJ1-3; 7 nucleotides align to TRBD1. The CDR3 runs to 15 residues. CDR1 is LNHDA and CDR2 is SQIVND in the germline V gene (reference sequence). V was pared by 7 bases and J by 12 bases, with 18 bases of the junction left unmatched. The CDR3 spells CASTPGQVPPYDIYF. The DNA for the CDR3 is TGTGCCAGTACCCCCGGACAGGTTCCCCCATACGACATATATTTT. The full variable domain, in which reference TRBV19 and TRBJ1-3 provide the parts outside the CDR3, is DGGITQSPKYLFRKEGQNVTLSCEQNLNHDAMYWYRQDPGQGLRLIYYSQIVNDFQKGDIAEGYSVSREKKESFPLTVTSAQKNPTAFYLCASTPGQVPPYDIYFGEGSWLTVV.

This chain joins TRBV10-2 and TRBJ2-1; 9 bases line up with TRBD2. The CDR3 consists of 15 residues. CDR1 and CDR2 (germline): WSHSY, SAAADI. The V and J ends lost 2 bases and 9 bases, in that order; junction bases with no gene match: 8. DNA of the CDR3: TGCGCCAGCAGTGAGGGGACTAGCCACCGAGGTGAGCAGTTCTTC. Protein sequence: CASSEGTSHRGEQFF.

The chain links TRBV7-3 to TRBJ1-1; TRBD1 might be the D (5 bases). The V end was cut by 1 base, the J end by 1 base, with 16 bases between. The germline gives CDR1 SGHTA, CDR2 FQGTGA. The CDR3 loop spans 17 amino acids. CDR3 protein: CASSLNGGGTGNTEAFF. The CDR3 DNA is TGTGCCAGCAGCTTAAACGGGGGGGGGACGGGGAACACTGAAGCTTTCTTT.

The rearrangement joins TRBV29-1 to TRBJ2-7; TRBD1 matches 7 bases. The CDR3 totals 13 residues. Trimming cost V 4 bases and J 2 bases; bases outside gene matches: 5. Germline V gives CDR1 SQVTM, CDR2 ANQGSEA. This CDR3 is CSVVLTGPYEQYF. As DNA, the CDR3 is TGCAGCGTTGTATTGACAGGGCCCTACGAGCAGTACTTC.

V and J are TRBV7-2 and TRBJ2-5, with 14 bases aligning to TRBD2. Germline lookup yields CDR1 SGHTA and CDR2 FQGNSA. The CDR3 covers 14 residues. The ends lost 7 bases at V and 7 bases at J; junction bases unmatched: 5. The CDR3 DNA reads as TGTGCCAGCAACGGACTAGCGGGAGGATGGACCCAGTACTTC. This gives the protein CASNGLAGGWTQYF.

The gene calls are TRBV6-1 and TRBJ2-7; 11 bases are a match to TRBD1. Losses at the gene ends were 2 bases for V and 12 bases for J; bases not matched to a gene: 6. CDR1 MNHNS and CDR2 SASEGT come from the germline V gene. The CDR3 totals 13 residues. CDR3 residues: CASSELGQGAGYF. CDR3 sequence (DNA): TGTGCCAGCAGTGAATTAGGACAGGGGGCCGGGTACTTC.

The genes are TRBV28 and TRBJ2-1; 8 bases agree with TRBD2. V shed 2 bases and J 5 bases; nucleotides not matched to a gene: 14. CDR1 is MDHEN, CDR2 SYDVKM, per germline. The CDR3 totals 18 residues. In nucleotides, the CDR3 is TGTGCCAGCAGTTTAAGGAGCGGGAGTCGGGGTTTCGACAATGAGCAGTTCTTC. Residues: CASSLRSGSRGFDNEQFF.

This chain links TRBV23-1 with TRBJ2-7, with a weak D call TRBD2 (6 bases). TRBV23-1 is classed as an ORF, of uncertain function. There are 13 residues in the CDR3. The V end was cut by 8 bases, the J end by 4 bases, with 15 bases between. CDR3 nucleotide sequence: TGCGCCAGCGGAAGGGACTCTTCATACGAGCAGTACTTC. It specifies CASGRDSSYEQYF.

The rearrangement joins TRBV27 to TRBJ2-2; 8 bases fit TRBD1. The trim removed 4 bases at V and 0 bases at J, leaving 1 base unmatched. Germline CDR1 and CDR2: MNHEY and SMNVEV (reference sequence). This CDR3 contains 15 residues. CDR3 sequence reads: CASSSGQANTGELFF. CDR3 coding DNA: TGTGCCAGCAGTTCGGGACAGGCGAACACCGGGGAGCTGTTTTTT.

The gene calls are TRBV5-8 and TRBJ2-6; D is ambiguous. This CDR3 is built from 18 residues. Trimming removed 0 bases at V and 4 bases at J, with 17 bases between. Germline CDR1 reads SGHTS; CDR2 reads YDEGEE. The CDR3 DNA sequence: TGTGCCAGCAGCTTGGTGGCAGGCCAAGGTTTGGGGGCCAACGTCCTGACTTTC. The encoded protein is CASSLVAGQGLGANVLTF.

V and J are TRBV7-9 and TRBJ2-1; no firm D call. The CDR3 loop spans 14 amino acids. Trimming left V 0 bases short and J 5 bases short, with 8 bases between. Germline V gene lookup returns CDR1 SEHNR and CDR2 FQNEAQ (reference sequence). The DNA of the CDR3 is TGTGCCAGCAGCTTAGCTCCGCAGAACAATGAGCAGTTCTTC. Translation: CASSLAPQNNEQFF.

The rearrangement links TRBV6-1 to TRBJ1-6; 10 nucleotides match TRBD1. CDR1 is MNHNS and CDR2 is SASEGT in the germline V gene. V shed 4 bases and J 6 bases; nucleotides not matched to a gene: 6. CDR3 size: 16 residues. CDR3 in DNA: TGTGCCAGCAGTGCCTCCCGGGACAGGGGTAATTCACCCCTCCACTTT. Protein product: CASSASRDRGNSPLHF.

The chain recombines TRBV10-1 with TRBJ2-2; D may be TRBD2 (5 bases). The germline V and J ends were trimmed by 5 bases and 6 bases, with 16 bases remaining between them. CDR1 and CDR2 (germline): WNHNN, SYGVQD (reference sequence). The length of the CDR3 is 15 residues. The CDR3 loop is CASSPTLLGPGELFF. CDR3 bases: TGCGCCAGCAGTCCTACCCTACTAGGACCCGGGGAGCTGTTTTTT.

The chain links TRBV9 to TRBJ2-5; 7 nucleotides match TRBD2. This CDR3 spans 14 amino acids. Trimming cost V 3 bases and J 5 bases; bases outside gene matches: 7. Looked up from germline, CDR1 is SGDLS and CDR2 is YYNGEE. The CDR3 region has the DNA TGTGCCAGCAGCGGCCCGACTAGCATCGAGACCCAGTACTTC. Its translation: CASSGPTSIETQYF.

The chain recombines TRBV29-1 with TRBJ1-1, with 8 bases fitting TRBD1. CDR1 SQVTM and CDR2 ANQGSEA come from the germline V gene. The CDR3 has 11 residues. The CDR3 DNA is TGCAGTACGGACAGGGTCTCTGAAGCTTTCTTT. Translating it yields CSTDRVSEAFF.

The chain employs TRBV2 and TRBJ2-7; 11 bases line up with TRBD2. The CDR3 is made up of 12 amino acids. J was trimmed by 3 bases and V by 8 bases; bases with no gene match: 0. Germline V gene sequence: CDR1 SNHLY, CDR2 FYNNEI. In DNA, the CDR3 is TGTGCCAGCGGGACTAGCGGCTACGAGCAGTACTTC. It yields the protein CASGTSGYEQYF.

The V gene is TRBV5-6, the J gene TRBJ1-4; 7 bases map to TRBD1. Losses at the gene ends were 2 bases for V and 7 bases for J; bases not matched to a gene: 5. CDR1 and CDR2 (germline): SGHDT, YYEEEE. The CDR3 sequence is 14 residues long. The CDR3 region has the DNA TGTGCCAGCAGCTTTAGACAGGGTTCTGAAAAACTGTTTTTT. Its translation: CASSFRQGSEKLFF.

This chain connects TRBV7-3 to TRBJ2-1; D remains unclear. Germline-derived CDR1 and CDR2 are SGHTA and FQGTGA. V lost 4 bases to trimming and J lost 5 bases, with 9 bases between them. This CDR3 region has 13 residues. CDR3 bases: TGTGCCAGCAGCTCAGGATCTCACAATGAGCAGTTCTTC. It specifies CASSSGSHNEQFF.

The CDR3 here is CASGLAGTYEQYF. The CDR3 region has the DNA TGTGCCAGCGGCCTAGCGGGCACCTACGAGCAGTACTTC. This sequence joins TRBV7-2 and TRBJ2-7, with 8 bases aligning to TRBD2. The CDR3 spans 13 residues. V lost 8 bases and J lost 2; bases outside the gene matches: 5. Germline V gene data show CDR1 as SGHTA and CDR2 as FQGNSA. Drawing the rest from reference TRBV7-2 and TRBJ2-7, the complete variable domain is GAGVSQSPSNKVTEKGKDVELRCDPISGHTALYWYRQSLGQGLEFLIYFQGNSAPDKSGLPSDRFSAERTGGSVSTLTIQRTQQEDSAVYLCASGLAGTYEQYFGPGTRLTVT.